This TCR beta chain was documented in a study of OX40 agonist ivuxolimab in advanced cancers. Study information: An anti-OX40 (CD134) antibody with agonistic activity, ivuxolimab, was administered to patients. Study-wide points: The CD4+ and CD8+ T cells in the blood had expanded clonally by week 6 at 0.1 to 3.0 mg/kg.

A note on this clone: Its specificity is unknown.

Libraries were prepared by immunoSEQ multiplex PCR; TCRdb keeps only in-frame clonotypes and omits some of them. Of roughly 100,000 clones listed, roughly 84% are singletons. The CDR3 length is 15 residues. The germline V gene encodes CDR1 SGHNT and CDR2 YENEEA. Trimming removed 5 bases at V and 3 bases at J, with 17 bases between. The sequencing used CD4+ or CD8+ T cells sorted from blood, collected in a trial of the OX40 agonist ivuxolimab. J is TRBJ2-7 and V is TRBV11-3, with a possible D match to TRBD2 (5 bases). This TCR derives from an adult with an advanced solid tumor such as melanoma, head and neck, liver or kidney cancer. The CDR3 protein is CASSPQGFSGYEQYF. The CDR3 nucleotides are TGTGCCAGCAGCCCTCAAGGATTCAGCGGCTACGAGCAGTACTTC.